This T cell receptor beta chain is drawn from a study of cytomegalovirus exposure and HLA in healthy donors. Sampled while nominally healthy, donors likely had unrecorded immune exposures. The PCR was carried out with 60 Vbeta primers and 13 Jbeta primers. Sequenced by immunoSEQ multiplex PCR; TCRdb stores in-frame clones only, minus some. The sample has roughly 200,000 clones, around 75% seen once; the top ten hold around 3%. Findings and limits, study-wide: A previous analysis found most TCR beta V segments productive roughly 90% or roughly 30% of the time. An Asian-associated ancestry cluster reportedly showed fewer N-insertions than the approximately 620-donor mean in a later analysis. Reported results showed that the classifier diagnosed cytomegalovirus status with high specificity and sensitivity.

There are a few counts of this clone. Its cognate antigen is unknown. Germline CDR1 and CDR2: SGDLS and YYNGEE. CDR3 length equals 14 residues. Trimming pared 2 bases from V and 2 bases from J, leaving 10 bases between. The rearrangement uses TRBV9 and TRBJ1-1; D gene unclear. The specimen was PBMCs. The receptor was derived from a male donor in good health and CMV-seronegative. CDR3 loop: CASSVGGINTEAFF. CDR3 DNA sequence: TGTGCCAGCAGCGTGGGAGGGATCAACACTGAAGCTTTCTTT.